This paragraph covers one TCR beta chain sequence. Its cognate antigen is unknown. This sample stems from a study of blood T cells in healthy people across ages. Whole-study results and caveats: The study regarded diversity estimates from one million T cells as underestimates.

Primers used in a second PCR of roughly 7 to 12 cycles were a sample-barcoded 5' primer and a J-beta primer mix. TCRdb reanalysed the 5' RACE reads using MiXCR and keeps one entry per CDR3 protein. The table has around 1,900,000 distinct CDR3 sequences, about two fifths seen once. With each sample, at least 6 micrograms of total RNA were extracted. The V gene's germline CDR1 is DFQATT and CDR2 SNEGSKA (reference sequence). V lost 5 bases, J lost 0 bases, and 14 bases lay in between. The CDR3 spans 15 residues. This clonotype originated in a human donor in good health. V gene TRBV20-1 combines with J gene TRBJ1-5; no reliable D call. The source material was blood. The CDR3 is CSASQSFYSNQPQHF. The DNA for the CDR3 is TGCAGTGCTTCTCAGTCCTTCTATAGCAATCAGCCCCAGCATTTT.